These 25 T cell receptor beta chains were all obtained from the same sample, sequenced in a study of blood T cell repertoires in COVID-19. Method: immunoSEQ multiplex PCR; TCRdb's copy keeps in-frame clones and lacks some. The sample contains hundreds of thousands of clones, 70% to 90% of which appear only once. Sequencing used peripheral blood. The receptors were gathered from a man aged 50-59 years with COVID-19, enrolled during active disease.

The chain recombines TRBV9 with TRBJ1-6, with D unresolved. V shed 2 bases and J shed 5 bases, with 8 bases lying between them. The CDR3 covers 14 residues. CDR1 is SGDLS and CDR2 is YYNGEE in the germline V gene. CDR3 protein: CASSVSVNNSPLHF. The CDR3 region has the DNA TGTGCCAGCAGCGTTTCAGTAAATAATTCACCCCTCCACTTT. Combining the CDR3 with reference TRBV9 and TRBJ1-6 gives the whole variable domain DSGVTQTPKHLITATGQRVTLRCSPRSGDLSVYWYQQSLDQGLQFLIQYYNGEERAKGNILERFSAQQFPDLHSELNLSSLELGDSALYFCASSVSVNNSPLHFGNGTRLTVT.

The gene calls are TRBV5-1 and TRBJ1-6, with 8 bases matching TRBD1. Germline assignment: CDR1 SGHRS and CDR2 YFSETQ. The V and J ends lost 4 bases and 5 bases, in that order; junction bases with no gene match: 8. This CDR3 has 16 amino acids. The CDR3 sequence is CASSHTLGQDNSPLHF. In DNA, the CDR3 is TGCGCCAGCAGCCATACCTTGGGACAGGATAATTCACCCCTCCACTTT.

This rearrangement joins TRBV10-3 to TRBJ2-3, with 8 bases lining up with TRBD1. Trimming cost V 6 bases and J 7 bases; bases outside gene matches: 12. CDR3 length: 15 amino acids. Per the germline V gene, CDR1 is ENHRY and CDR2 is SYGVKD. The CDR3 region has the DNA TGTGCCATCAGCCTGGGACAGGACGGTCCGCATACGCAGTATTTT. This translates into CAISLGQDGPHTQYF.

The chain links TRBV7-6 to TRBJ2-1, with 13 bases lining up with TRBD2. This CDR3 is 17 amino acids long. Losses at the gene ends were 1 base for V and 7 bases for J; bases not matched to a gene: 7. Germline values: CDR1 SGHVS, CDR2 FNYEAQ. Written as DNA, the CDR3 is TGTGCCAGCAGCTTAGTTGCGACTAGCGGGGGGCGGAATGAGCAGTTCTTC. It codes for CASSLVATSGGRNEQFF.

The chain is built from TRBV2 and TRBJ2-5; 9 positions agree with TRBD1. CDR1 SNHLY and CDR2 FYNNEI come from the germline V gene. The junction had 7 bases not matched to a gene; V was cut back by 6 bases and J by 5 bases. This CDR3 region has 14 residues. This CDR3 is CASSVGTGLETQYF. The CDR3 coding sequence is TGTGCCAGCAGCGTCGGGACAGGGTTGGAGACCCAGTACTTC. The full variable domain, in which reference TRBV2 and TRBJ2-5 provide the parts outside the CDR3, is EPEVTQTPSHQVTQMGQEVILRCVPISNHLYFYWYRQILGQKVEFLVSFYNNEISEKSEIFDDQFSVERPDGSNFTLKIRSTKLEDSAMYFCASSVGTGLETQYFGPGTRLLVL.

This clone has more than one count but fewer than ten. The CDR3 reads CATSLGAGELFF. Here the CDR3 DNA reads TGTGCCACCTCCCTTGGAGCCGGGGAGCTGTTTTTT. V and J are TRBV19 and TRBJ2-2; D unclear. Germline loops: CDR1 LNHDA, CDR2 SQIVND (reference sequence). The CDR3 covers 12 residues. Trimming left V 10 bases short and J 6 bases short, with 12 bases between.

This clone was observed a handful of times. The chain joins TRBV7-8 to TRBJ2-7; 7 bases map to TRBD1. The CDR3 runs 13 residues. Trimming cost V 2 bases and J 4 bases; bases outside gene matches: 2. Per the germline V gene, CDR1 is SGHVS and CDR2 is FQNEAQ. The CDR3 nucleotides read TGTGCCAGCAGCTTAATCAGGGGGTACGAGCAGTACTTC. Its translation is CASSLIRGYEQYF. The full variable domain, its missing parts supplied by reference TRBV7-8 and TRBJ2-7, is GAGVSQSPRYKVAKRGQDVALRCDPISGHVSLFWYQQALGQGPEFLTYFQNEAQLDKSGLPSDRFFAERPEGSVSTLKIQRTQQEDSAVYLCASSLIRGYEQYFGPGTRLTVT.

The rearrangement links TRBV9 to TRBJ2-7; maybe TRBD2 (5 bases). The CDR3 is 13 amino acids. The germline gives CDR1 SGDLS, CDR2 YYNGEE. Trimming shortened V by 4 bases and J by 5 bases, and 13 bases separated the two germline ends. CDR3 sequence: CASSPRGPHEQYF. CDR3 coding DNA: TGTGCCAGCAGCCCAAGAGGGCCCCACGAGCAGTACTTC.

The CDR3 loop reads CASSYSGGLSNQPQHF. CDR3 bases: TGTGCCAGCAGTTACTCCGGGGGGCTAAGCAATCAGCCCCAGCATTTT. This chain joins TRBV6-2 or TRBV6-3 and TRBJ1-5; weak D call: TRBD1 (6 bases). This CDR3 has 16 residues. CDR1 and CDR2 (germline): MNHEY, SVGEGT. Trimming took 0 bases from V and 1 from J, leaving 10 bases between them.

The chain employs TRBV5-4 and TRBJ2-2; 7 bases line up with TRBD1. The CDR3 contains 16 residues. Trimming removed 4 bases from V and 5 bases from J; junction bases left unmatched: 11. In germline, CDR1 is SGHNT, CDR2 YYREEE (reference sequence). In DNA, the CDR3 is TGTGCCAGCAGCGGCCCGGGACAGAAATGGACCGGGGAGCTGTTTTTT. Translating it yields CASSGPGQKWTGELFF.

A remark on this clone: The sample has other DNA sequences that encode this CDR3 too. The J gene is TRBJ1-4, the V gene TRBV19; 7 nucleotides line up with TRBD1. Per the germline V gene, CDR1 is LNHDA and CDR2 is SQIVND (reference sequence). The CDR3 consists of 15 residues. V shed 5 bases, J shed 1 base, and the junction held 4 bases outside the gene matches. Here the CDR3 reads CASSPRQGTNEKLFF. In DNA form, the CDR3 reads TGTGCCAGTAGTCCCCGACAGGGAACTAATGAAAAACTGTTTTTT.

Only one count was recorded for this clone. The CDR3 coding sequence is TGCGCCAGCAGCCGAGCACGGGGGGTCAATGAGCAGTTCTTC. As protein: CASSRARGVNEQFF. This rearrangement joins TRBV4-1 to TRBJ2-1; 7 nucleotides align to TRBD2. The V gene's germline CDR1 is MGHRA and CDR2 YSYEKL. CDR3 length equals 14 residues. V gave up 4 bases and J gave up 6 bases; unmatched junction bases: 6.

This chain uses TRBV4-1 with TRBJ2-7, with TRBD1 matching 7 bases. Germline CDR1 reads MGHRA; CDR2 reads YSYEKL. With 1 base clipped from V and 1 base from J, the junction kept 7 bases outside the gene matches. The CDR3 sequence is 16 residues long. CDR3 bases: TGCGCCAGCAGCCAAGTACGGACAGGCCTATCCTACGAGCAGTACTTC. Protein product: CASSQVRTGLSYEQYF.

This rearrangement joins TRBV19 to TRBJ1-5, with D perhaps TRBD1 (6 bases). Looked up from germline, CDR1 is LNHDA and CDR2 is SQIVND (reference sequence). The CDR3 totals 14 residues. V lost 7 bases and J lost 0, with 10 bases in between. This CDR3 is CASTDRYSNQPQHF. The CDR3 region has the DNA TGTGCCAGTACTGACAGGTATAGCAATCAGCCCCAGCATTTT.

V and J are TRBV24-1 and TRBJ2-3; TRBD1 aligns across 11 bases. CDR3 length equals 15 residues. CDR1 KGHDR and CDR2 SFDVKD come from the germline V gene. With 4 bases clipped from V and 1 base from J, the junction kept 0 bases outside the gene matches. The CDR3 DNA reads TGTGCCACCAGTGAGGGACAGGGGGGCACAGATACGCAGTATTTT. Protein product: CATSEGQGGTDTQYF.

This rearrangement joins TRBV4-2 to TRBJ2-4, with D unresolved. Germline V gives CDR1 LGHNA, CDR2 YNFKEQ. Trimming took off 0 bases at V and 0 bases at J, with 6 bases between the two ends. The CDR3 extends over 15 amino acids. The CDR3 region is CASSQDLGAKNIQYF. The DNA for the CDR3 is TGTGCCAGCAGCCAAGACCTCGGAGCCAAAAACATTCAGTACTTC.

This clone appeared a single time. V is TRBV30 and J is TRBJ2-5; D might be TRBD2 (7 bases). V lost 1 base to trimming and J lost 2 bases, with 11 bases between them. The CDR3 is made up of 14 amino acids. Germline V CDR1 and CDR2: GTSNPN, SVGIG (reference sequence). CDR3 DNA: TGTGCCTGGAGTGGGGGAGGGACACAAGAGACCCAGTACTTC. Amino acids: CAWSGGGTQETQYF. Combining the CDR3 with reference TRBV30 and TRBJ2-5 gives the whole variable domain SQTIHQWPATLVQPVGSPLSLECTVEGTSNPNLYWYRQAAGRGLQLLFYSVGIGQISSEVPQNLSASRPQDRQFILSSKKLLLSDSGFYLCAWSGGGTQETQYFGPGTRLLVL.

This chain links TRBV6-5 with TRBJ1-1; 11 bases are shared with TRBD1. Germline loops: CDR1 MNHEY, CDR2 SVGAGI. V lost 6 bases and J lost 1; bases outside the gene matches: 4. CDR3 length: 15 amino acids. The CDR3 sequence: CASSPGQGGNTEAFF. The CDR3 bases are TGTGCCAGCAGCCCGGGACAGGGGGGGAACACTGAAGCTTTCTTT.

The genes are TRBV5-1 and TRBJ2-5; TRBD2 matches at 10 bases. The CDR3 sequence is 15 residues long. Germline V gene lookup returns CDR1 SGHRS and CDR2 YFSETQ. Losses at the gene ends were 0 bases for V and 5 bases for J; bases not matched to a gene: 4. The CDR3 protein is CASSLAAGGLETQYF. The CDR3, as DNA: TGCGCCAGCAGCTTGGCAGCGGGGGGGCTCGAGACCCAGTACTTC.

The rearrangement links TRBV7-6 to TRBJ2-2; 10 bases are shared with TRBD2. In germline, CDR1 is SGHVS, CDR2 FNYEAQ. The length of the CDR3 is 17 residues. With V trimmed by 1 base and J by 7 bases, 9 bases remained unmatched. The DNA for the CDR3 is TGTGCCAGCAGCTTAGAAGCGGGGGGGCCCTTTGGCGGGGAGCTGTTTTTT. It specifies CASSLEAGGPFGGELFF. The full variable domain, its missing parts supplied by reference TRBV7-6 and TRBJ2-2, is GAGVSQSPRYKVTKRGQDVALRCDPISGHVSLYWYRQALGQGPEFLTYFNYEAQQDKSGLPNDRFSAERPEGSISTLTIQRTEQRDSAMYRCASSLEAGGPFGGELFFGEGSRLTVL.

This clone has just a few counts. J is TRBJ2-7 and V is TRBV7-2; 7 bases map to TRBD1. Germline assignment: CDR1 SGHTA and CDR2 FQGNSA. This CDR3 has 14 amino acids. V gave up 7 bases and J gave up 2 bases; unmatched junction bases: 8. The CDR3 protein is CASIPTGQTYEQYF. The DNA of the CDR3 is TGTGCCAGCATCCCCACGGGACAGACCTACGAGCAGTACTTC.

This chain links TRBV11-3 with TRBJ1-3, with no clear D. This CDR3 is built from 15 residues. Trimming removed 8 bases at V and 4 bases at J, with 18 bases between. Germline V gene sequence: CDR1 SGHNT, CDR2 YENEEA. The CDR3: CASPPPVVFGNTIYF. The CDR3, as DNA: TGTGCCAGCCCTCCCCCGGTGGTCTTCGGAAACACCATATATTTT.

J is TRBJ1-1 and V is TRBV12-3 or TRBV12-4; 8 nucleotides match TRBD1. After removal of 5 bases from V and 12 bases from J, the junction contained 11 bases not matched to a gene. The CDR3 extends over 13 amino acids. The CDR3 DNA follows: TGTGCCAGCAGTACACTCCTGACAGGGGTAACTTTCTTT. It translates to CASSTLLTGVTFF.

This clone was picked up one time. This sequence joins TRBV18 and TRBJ1-6; D might be TRBD1 (5 bases). The germline V gene has CDR1 KGHSH and CDR2 LQKENI. The CDR3 extends over 15 amino acids. Deletions cut 3 bases from V and 7 bases from J, with 13 bases between. CDR3 DNA: TGTGCCAGCTCACCGAAAGACAGTAGCAATTCACCCCTCCACTTT. Its protein is CASSPKDSSNSPLHF.

The chain is built from TRBV18 and TRBJ1-2; 9 bases match TRBD1. This CDR3 is 14 amino acids long. J lost 5 bases, V lost 0 bases, and 1 base had no gene match. Germline-derived CDR1 and CDR2 are KGHSH and LQKENI. This CDR3 reads CASSPPGTGYGYTF. The CDR3 region has the DNA TGTGCCAGCTCACCACCGGGGACAGGGTATGGCTACACCTTC.